What follows are 15 T cell receptor beta chains derived from one specimen sequenced in a study of blood T cell repertoires in COVID-19. Sequenced by immunoSEQ multiplex PCR; TCRdb stores in-frame clones only, minus some. The sample contains roughly 230,000 clones, almost 85% of which appear only once. The sequencing sample was made of peripheral blood. Source of these receptors: a man in his forties or fifties with acute or convalescent COVID-19.

The rearrangement joins TRBV5-1 to TRBJ2-7; D is perhaps TRBD1 (7 bases). Germline-derived CDR1 and CDR2 are SGHRS and YFSETQ. The CDR3 totals 15 residues. V shed 2 bases and J shed 4 bases, with 16 bases lying between them. The CDR3, as DNA: TGCGCCAGCAGCTTAGGCGGGACAGCTCTTTACGAGCAGTACTTC. It encodes CASSLGGTALYEQYF.

V is TRBV5-6 and J is TRBJ1-2, with a weak D call TRBD1 (5 bases). Trimming took off 1 base at V and 7 bases at J, with 11 bases between the two ends. This CDR3 is 13 amino acids long. Germline CDR1 is SGHDT and CDR2 is YYEEEE. Here the CDR3 reads CASSLPGFFGYTF. CDR3 coding DNA: TGTGCCAGCAGCTTGCCAGGGTTCTTTGGCTACACCTTC.

The chain employs TRBV20-1 and TRBJ2-7; possible D gene TRBD1, 7 bases. The CDR3 covers 11 residues. Germline-derived CDR1 and CDR2 are DFQATT and SNEGSKA (reference sequence). V was cut by 3 bases and J by 7 bases, with 10 bases left in between. The CDR3 region is CSASQGGEQYF. The DNA for the CDR3 is TGCAGTGCTAGTCAGGGGGGAGAGCAGTACTTC.

The chain is built from TRBV3-1 (or the pseudogene TRBV3-2) and TRBJ1-5; a possible D gene is TRBD1 (5 bases). Germline CDR1 is LGHDT and CDR2 is YNNKEL (reference sequence). The V gene lost 0 bases and the J gene lost 6 bases, with 12 bases spanning the gap. CDR3 length: 15 amino acids. The CDR3 sequence: CASSQDLGGFQPQHF. CDR3 nucleotides: TGTGCCAGCAGCCAAGATCTCGGGGGGTTTCAGCCCCAGCATTTT.

This rearrangement joins TRBV11-2 to TRBJ1-1; 9 bases align to TRBD1. V shed 4 bases and J 7 bases; nucleotides not matched to a gene: 7. This CDR3 is 14 amino acids long. Germline V CDR1 and CDR2: SGHAT, FQNNGV. CDR3 bases: TGTGCCAGCAGCTACCCGGGACAGGGATATGAAGCTTTCTTT. Translating gives CASSYPGQGYEAFF. The complete variable domain, with remaining parts taken from reference TRBV11-2 and TRBJ1-1, reads EAGVAQSPRYKIIEKRQSVAFWCNPISGHATLYWYQQILGQGPKLLIQFQNNGVVDDSQLPKDRFSAERLKGVDSTLKIQPAKLEDSAVYLCASSYPGQGYEAFFGQGTRLTVV.

This chain connects TRBV5-4 to TRBJ2-1; D not resolved. CDR1 and CDR2 (germline): SGHNT, YYREEE (reference sequence). V gave up 0 bases and J gave up 5 bases, with 15 bases separating them. CDR3 size: 16 residues. The CDR3 loop is CASSLVYEVLNNEQFF. DNA of the CDR3: TGTGCCAGCAGCTTGGTCTACGAGGTTCTGAACAATGAGCAGTTCTTC.

The chain employs TRBV7-9 and TRBJ1-1; maybe TRBD1 (6 bases). Germline lookup yields CDR1 SEHNR and CDR2 FQNEAQ (reference sequence). V lost 4 bases and J 0 bases, leaving 18 bases between the germline ends. The CDR3 contains 17 residues. Written as DNA, the CDR3 is TGTGCCAGCAGCTCCCCCTGGGACAATCCTATGAACACTGAAGCTTTCTTT. As protein: CASSSPWDNPMNTEAFF.

V and J are TRBV30 and TRBJ1-5, with D possibly TRBD1 on 5 matching bases. The V end lost 0 bases, the J end lost 11 bases, and 17 bases lay between the germline ends. This CDR3 region has 14 residues. Germline V gives CDR1 GTSNPN, CDR2 SVGIG (reference sequence). The CDR3 sequence: CAWSVSAGGSAQHF. Here the CDR3 DNA reads TGTGCCTGGAGTGTATCTGCCGGGGGGTCAGCCCAGCATTTT.

The chain recombines TRBV6-5 with TRBJ1-4; a possible D gene is TRBD1 (6 bases). V lost 8 bases and J lost 6, with 13 bases in between. The CDR3 has 13 amino acids. Germline CDR1 and CDR2: MNHEY and SVGAGI. CDR3 in DNA: TGTGCCAGCCGGGCAGGGGTAGATGAAAAACTGTTTTTT. It codes for CASRAGVDEKLFF.

Only a few counts were recorded for this clone. The CDR3 region is CAISDSGGVGTGELFF. CDR3 DNA: TGTGCCATCAGTGATTCTGGGGGGGTAGGCACCGGGGAGCTGTTTTTT. This chain joins TRBV10-3 and TRBJ2-2; 7 bases are shared with TRBD2. After removal of 3 bases from V and 4 bases from J, the junction contained 8 bases not matched to a gene. The V gene's germline CDR1 is ENHRY and CDR2 SYGVKD. CDR3 length: 16 residues.

The chain has TRBV7-2 and TRBJ2-5; TRBD2 might be the D (7 bases). The length of the CDR3 is 17 residues. From germline, CDR1 is SGHTA and CDR2 FQGNSA. Trimming took 1 base from V and 2 from J, leaving 17 bases between them. The CDR3 region is CASSLGRGGLSQETQYF. CDR3 bases: TGTGCCAGCAGCTTAGGCCGAGGGGGACTATCGCAAGAGACCCAGTACTTC.

This clone was recorded only once. The V gene is TRBV15, the J gene TRBJ1-1, with D possibly TRBD1 on 6 matching bases. The CDR3 covers 12 residues. Germline V lookup: CDR1 LNHNV, CDR2 YYDKDF (reference sequence). Trimming stripped 0 bases from V and 8 bases from J, with 7 bases between. The chain's CDR3 is CATSREQGEAFF. The CDR3 DNA sequence: TGTGCCACCAGCAGAGAACAGGGCGAAGCTTTCTTT.

The chain combines TRBV2 with TRBJ1-5; 7 nucleotides match TRBD1. The V gene end was trimmed by 6 bases and the J gene end by 0 bases; junction bases not matched to a gene: 5. CDR1 is SNHLY, CDR2 FYNNEI, per germline. This CDR3 is 15 amino acids long. CDR3 nucleotide sequence: TGTGCCAGCAGGCAAGGACAGGCTAGCAATCAGCCCCAGCATTTT. It codes for CASRQGQASNQPQHF.

The J gene is TRBJ1-6, the V gene TRBV19; 8 nucleotides match TRBD1. This CDR3 comprises 14 residues. The V gene end was trimmed by 5 bases and the J gene end by 5 bases; junction bases not matched to a gene: 2. CDR1 and CDR2 from the germline V gene are LNHDA and SQIVND (reference sequence). For the CDR3, the DNA is TGTGCCAGTAGTCCGGGACAGGATAATTCACCCCTCCACTTT. Its protein is CASSPGQDNSPLHF.

The chain links TRBV11-3 to TRBJ2-1; TRBD2 matches at 7 bases. The CDR3 is 16 residues long. V shed 2 bases, J shed 3 bases, and the junction held 7 bases outside the gene matches. Germline assignment: CDR1 SGHNT and CDR2 YENEEA. CDR3 sequence reads: CASSLQAGLFYNEQFF. In nucleotides, the CDR3 is TGTGCCAGCAGCTTACAAGCGGGACTCTTCTACAATGAGCAGTTCTTC. The full variable domain, its missing parts supplied by reference TRBV11-3 and TRBJ2-1, is EAGVVQSPRYKIIEKKQPVAFWCNPISGHNTLYWYLQNLGQGPELLIRYENEEAVDDSQLPKDRFSAERLKGVDSTLKIQPAELGDSAVYLCASSLQAGLFYNEQFFGPGTRLTVL.